What follows is one TCR beta chain and its context. Other DNA sequences in the same sample also yield this CDR3. The sample belongs to a study of shared clonotypes between healthy human individuals. Looking at the study overall: The donors, a couple of women and three men, were aged 18 to 49.

Trimming took 3 bases from V and 0 from J, leaving 2 bases between them. Per germline, CDR1 ENHRY and CDR2 SYGVKD. The length of the CDR3 is 12 residues. Each subset's genomic DNA was shared equally among a number of immunoSEQ plates. Original data processing: With immunoSEQ giving junction-only sequences and no quality scores, filtering differed. The data were produced by immunoSEQ multiplex PCR, yet TCRdb's version contains in-frame clones alone and is incomplete. D and trimming were read from the DNA, whereas the V and J calls and clone size are those reported in that table. Counted here are millions of clones, 90% to 95% occurring once; the ten biggest clones make up 0.13% to 0.15%.

The TCR comes from a man between 18 and 29 years old in good health. Input material: naive CD4+ T cells sorted from blood. Subset denoted: CD45RA+ positively selected. The chain combines TRBV10-3 with TRBJ1-1; D unclear. CDR3 coding DNA: TGTGCCATCAGTGACCTGAACACTGAAGCTTTCTTT. This translates into CAISDLNTEAFF.